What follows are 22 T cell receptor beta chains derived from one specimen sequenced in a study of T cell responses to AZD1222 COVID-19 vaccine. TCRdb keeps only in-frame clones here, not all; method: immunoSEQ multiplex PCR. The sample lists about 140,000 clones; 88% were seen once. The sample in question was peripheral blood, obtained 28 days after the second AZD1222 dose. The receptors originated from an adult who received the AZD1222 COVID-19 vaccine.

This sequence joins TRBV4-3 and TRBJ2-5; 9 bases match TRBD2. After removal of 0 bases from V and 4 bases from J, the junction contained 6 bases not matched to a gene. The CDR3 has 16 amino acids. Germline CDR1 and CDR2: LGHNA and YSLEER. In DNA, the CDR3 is TGCGCCAGCAGCCAAGAATTTGCGGGGGGGCGAGAGACCCAGTACTTC. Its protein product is CASSQEFAGGRETQYF.

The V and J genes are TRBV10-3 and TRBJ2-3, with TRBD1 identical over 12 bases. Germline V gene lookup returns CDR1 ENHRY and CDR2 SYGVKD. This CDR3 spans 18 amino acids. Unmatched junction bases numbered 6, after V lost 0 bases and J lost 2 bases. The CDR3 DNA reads TGTGCCATCAGTGAGTCTGGTTGGGACAGGGGGCCCACAGATACGCAGTATTTT. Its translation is CAISESGWDRGPTDTQYF.

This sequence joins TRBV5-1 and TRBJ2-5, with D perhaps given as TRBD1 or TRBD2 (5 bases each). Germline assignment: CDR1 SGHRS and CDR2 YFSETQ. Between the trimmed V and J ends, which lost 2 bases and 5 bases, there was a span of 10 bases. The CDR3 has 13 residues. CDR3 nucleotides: TGCGCCAGCAGCTTCCGGGGCGGCGAGACCCAGTACTTC. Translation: CASSFRGGETQYF.

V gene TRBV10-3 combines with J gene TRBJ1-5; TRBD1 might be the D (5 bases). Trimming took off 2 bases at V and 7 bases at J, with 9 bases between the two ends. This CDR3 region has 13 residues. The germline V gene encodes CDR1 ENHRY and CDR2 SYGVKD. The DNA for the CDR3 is TGTGCCATCAGTGAGGGACAAGGGCAGCCCCAGCATTTT. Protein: CAISEGQGQPQHF.

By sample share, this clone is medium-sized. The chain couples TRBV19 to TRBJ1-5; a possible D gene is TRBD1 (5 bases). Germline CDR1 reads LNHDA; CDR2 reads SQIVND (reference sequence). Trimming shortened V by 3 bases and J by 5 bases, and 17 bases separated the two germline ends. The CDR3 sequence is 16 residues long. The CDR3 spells CASSMGQALYYQPQHF. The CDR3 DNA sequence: TGTGCCAGTAGTATGGGGCAGGCCCTGTATTATCAGCCCCAGCATTTT.

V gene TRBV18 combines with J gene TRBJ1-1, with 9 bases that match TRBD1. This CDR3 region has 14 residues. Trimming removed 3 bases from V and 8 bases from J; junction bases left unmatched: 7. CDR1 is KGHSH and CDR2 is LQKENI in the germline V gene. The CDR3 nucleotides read TGTGCCAGCTCACCTTCGACAGGGGGACTCGAAGCTTTCTTT. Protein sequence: CASSPSTGGLEAFF.

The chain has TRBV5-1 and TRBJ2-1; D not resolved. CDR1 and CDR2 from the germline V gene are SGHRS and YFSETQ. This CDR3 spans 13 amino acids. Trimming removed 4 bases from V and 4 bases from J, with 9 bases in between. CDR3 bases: TGCGCCAGCAGCCCGGACCGATACAATGAGCAGTTCTTC. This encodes CASSPDRYNEQFF.

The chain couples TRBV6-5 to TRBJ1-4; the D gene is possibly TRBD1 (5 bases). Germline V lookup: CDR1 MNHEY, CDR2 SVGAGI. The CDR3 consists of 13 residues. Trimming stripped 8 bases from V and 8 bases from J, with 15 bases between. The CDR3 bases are TGTGCCAGCGGTCGGGACTCGCAAGAAAAACTGTTTTTT. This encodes CASGRDSQEKLFF.

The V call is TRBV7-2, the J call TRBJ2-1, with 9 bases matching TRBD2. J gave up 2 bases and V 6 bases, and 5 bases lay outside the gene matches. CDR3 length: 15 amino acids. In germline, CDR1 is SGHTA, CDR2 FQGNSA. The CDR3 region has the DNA TGTGCCAGCAGATATAGCGGGAGTACCTACAATGAGCAGTTCTTC. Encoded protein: CASRYSGSTYNEQFF.

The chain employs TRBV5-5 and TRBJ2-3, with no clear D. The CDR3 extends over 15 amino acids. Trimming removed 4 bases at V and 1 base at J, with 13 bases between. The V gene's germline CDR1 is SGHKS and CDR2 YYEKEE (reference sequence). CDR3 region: CASSPTAGGTDTQYF. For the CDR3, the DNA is TGTGCCAGCAGCCCCACGGCCGGAGGCACAGATACGCAGTATTTT.

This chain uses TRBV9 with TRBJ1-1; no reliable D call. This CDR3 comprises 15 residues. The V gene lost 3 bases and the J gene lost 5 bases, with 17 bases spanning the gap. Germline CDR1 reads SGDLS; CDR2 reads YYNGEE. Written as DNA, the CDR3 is TGTGCCAGCAGCGACGGCAGGAGCGAGAGGACTGAAGCTTTCTTT. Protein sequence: CASSDGRSERTEAFF.

This CDR3 reads CASIRGFATNEKLFF. The CDR3 DNA reads TGTGCCAGTATCAGGGGATTTGCAACTAATGAAAAACTGTTTTTT. This chain links TRBV6-5 with TRBJ1-4; D perhaps matches TRBD1 (6 bases). Trimming cost V 9 bases and J 0 bases, with 14 bases left between them. Germline CDR1 is MNHEY and CDR2 is SVGAGI. The CDR3 runs to 15 residues.

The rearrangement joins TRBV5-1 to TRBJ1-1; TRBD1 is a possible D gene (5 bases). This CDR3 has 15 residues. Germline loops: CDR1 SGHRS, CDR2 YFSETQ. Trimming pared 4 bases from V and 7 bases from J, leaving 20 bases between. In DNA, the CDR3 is TGCGCCAGCAGCGCGGGGACCGCCTCGGTCAGTGAAGCTTTCTTT. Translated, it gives CASSAGTASVSEAFF.

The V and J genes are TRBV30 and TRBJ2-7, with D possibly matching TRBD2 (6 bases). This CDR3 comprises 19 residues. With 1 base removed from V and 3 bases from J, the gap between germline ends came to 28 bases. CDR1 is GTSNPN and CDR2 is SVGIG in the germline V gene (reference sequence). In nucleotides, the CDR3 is TGTGCCTGGAGTGCTACATTTTCGGACTATGGCGGAGACCGCTACGAGCAGTACTTC. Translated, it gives CAWSATFSDYGGDRYEQYF. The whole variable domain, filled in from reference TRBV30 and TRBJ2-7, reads SQTIHQWPATLVQPVGSPLSLECTVEGTSNPNLYWYRQAAGRGLQLLFYSVGIGQISSEVPQNLSASRPQDRQFILSSKKLLLSDSGFYLCAWSATFSDYGGDRYEQYFGPGTRLTVT.

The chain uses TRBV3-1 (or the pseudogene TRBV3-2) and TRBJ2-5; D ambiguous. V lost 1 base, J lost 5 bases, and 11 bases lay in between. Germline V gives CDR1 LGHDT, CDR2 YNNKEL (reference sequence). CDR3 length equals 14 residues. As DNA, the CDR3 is TGTGCCAGCAGCCAAGCAACCATCCGGGAGACCCAGTACTTC. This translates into CASSQATIRETQYF.

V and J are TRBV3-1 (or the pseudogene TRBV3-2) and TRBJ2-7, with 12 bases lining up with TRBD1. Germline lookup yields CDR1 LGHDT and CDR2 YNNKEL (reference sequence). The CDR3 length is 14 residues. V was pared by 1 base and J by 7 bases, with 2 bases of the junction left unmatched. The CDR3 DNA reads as TGTGCCAGCAGCCAAGCGGGACAGGGGGCGGAGCAGTACTTC. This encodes CASSQAGQGAEQYF.

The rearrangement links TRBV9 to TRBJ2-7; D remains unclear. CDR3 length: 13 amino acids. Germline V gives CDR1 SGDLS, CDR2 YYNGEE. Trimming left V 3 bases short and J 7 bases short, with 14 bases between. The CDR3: CASSAQDGEEQYF. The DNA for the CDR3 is TGTGCCAGCAGCGCCCAAGACGGCGAGGAGCAGTACTTC. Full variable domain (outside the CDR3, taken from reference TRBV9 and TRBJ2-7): DSGVTQTPKHLITATGQRVTLRCSPRSGDLSVYWYQQSLDQGLQFLIQYYNGEERAKGNILERFSAQQFPDLHSELNLSSLELGDSALYFCASSAQDGEEQYFGPGTRLTVT.

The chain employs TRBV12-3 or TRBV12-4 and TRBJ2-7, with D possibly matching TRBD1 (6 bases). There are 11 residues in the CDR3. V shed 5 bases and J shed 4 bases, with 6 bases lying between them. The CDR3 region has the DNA TGTGCCAGCAGTCAGGGGTACGAGCAGTACTTC. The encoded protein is CASSQGYEQYF.

The CDR3: CASSPRTSGSFNRELFF. The CDR3, as DNA: TGTGCCAGCAGCCCCCGGACTAGCGGGAGTTTTAATAGGGAGCTGTTTTTT. The chain joins TRBV7-6 to TRBJ2-2; TRBD2 aligns across 13 bases. The germline V gene encodes CDR1 SGHVS and CDR2 FNYEAQ. V was clipped by 5 bases and J by 9 bases; unmatched bases: 12. The CDR3 runs to 17 residues.

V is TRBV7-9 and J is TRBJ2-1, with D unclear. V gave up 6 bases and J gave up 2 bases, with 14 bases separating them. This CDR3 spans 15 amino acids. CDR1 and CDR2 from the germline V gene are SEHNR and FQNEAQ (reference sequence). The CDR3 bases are TGTGCCAGCAGTCGTTTCGGCGGCACCTACAATGAGCAGTTCTTC. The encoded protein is CASSRFGGTYNEQFF.

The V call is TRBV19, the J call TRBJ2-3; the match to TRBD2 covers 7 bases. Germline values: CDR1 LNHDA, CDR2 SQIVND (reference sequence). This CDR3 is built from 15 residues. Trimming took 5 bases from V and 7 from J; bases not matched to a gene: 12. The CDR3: CASSLGEGPRNTQYF. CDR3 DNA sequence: TGTGCCAGTAGTTTGGGGGAGGGCCCAAGGAATACGCAGTATTTT.

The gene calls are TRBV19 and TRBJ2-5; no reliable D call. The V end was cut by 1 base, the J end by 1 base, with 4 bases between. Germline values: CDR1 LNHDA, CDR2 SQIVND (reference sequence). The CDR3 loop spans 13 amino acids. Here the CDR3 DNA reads TGTGCCAGTAGTATAGGGGGCCAAGAGACCCAGTACTTC. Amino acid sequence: CASSIGGQETQYF.